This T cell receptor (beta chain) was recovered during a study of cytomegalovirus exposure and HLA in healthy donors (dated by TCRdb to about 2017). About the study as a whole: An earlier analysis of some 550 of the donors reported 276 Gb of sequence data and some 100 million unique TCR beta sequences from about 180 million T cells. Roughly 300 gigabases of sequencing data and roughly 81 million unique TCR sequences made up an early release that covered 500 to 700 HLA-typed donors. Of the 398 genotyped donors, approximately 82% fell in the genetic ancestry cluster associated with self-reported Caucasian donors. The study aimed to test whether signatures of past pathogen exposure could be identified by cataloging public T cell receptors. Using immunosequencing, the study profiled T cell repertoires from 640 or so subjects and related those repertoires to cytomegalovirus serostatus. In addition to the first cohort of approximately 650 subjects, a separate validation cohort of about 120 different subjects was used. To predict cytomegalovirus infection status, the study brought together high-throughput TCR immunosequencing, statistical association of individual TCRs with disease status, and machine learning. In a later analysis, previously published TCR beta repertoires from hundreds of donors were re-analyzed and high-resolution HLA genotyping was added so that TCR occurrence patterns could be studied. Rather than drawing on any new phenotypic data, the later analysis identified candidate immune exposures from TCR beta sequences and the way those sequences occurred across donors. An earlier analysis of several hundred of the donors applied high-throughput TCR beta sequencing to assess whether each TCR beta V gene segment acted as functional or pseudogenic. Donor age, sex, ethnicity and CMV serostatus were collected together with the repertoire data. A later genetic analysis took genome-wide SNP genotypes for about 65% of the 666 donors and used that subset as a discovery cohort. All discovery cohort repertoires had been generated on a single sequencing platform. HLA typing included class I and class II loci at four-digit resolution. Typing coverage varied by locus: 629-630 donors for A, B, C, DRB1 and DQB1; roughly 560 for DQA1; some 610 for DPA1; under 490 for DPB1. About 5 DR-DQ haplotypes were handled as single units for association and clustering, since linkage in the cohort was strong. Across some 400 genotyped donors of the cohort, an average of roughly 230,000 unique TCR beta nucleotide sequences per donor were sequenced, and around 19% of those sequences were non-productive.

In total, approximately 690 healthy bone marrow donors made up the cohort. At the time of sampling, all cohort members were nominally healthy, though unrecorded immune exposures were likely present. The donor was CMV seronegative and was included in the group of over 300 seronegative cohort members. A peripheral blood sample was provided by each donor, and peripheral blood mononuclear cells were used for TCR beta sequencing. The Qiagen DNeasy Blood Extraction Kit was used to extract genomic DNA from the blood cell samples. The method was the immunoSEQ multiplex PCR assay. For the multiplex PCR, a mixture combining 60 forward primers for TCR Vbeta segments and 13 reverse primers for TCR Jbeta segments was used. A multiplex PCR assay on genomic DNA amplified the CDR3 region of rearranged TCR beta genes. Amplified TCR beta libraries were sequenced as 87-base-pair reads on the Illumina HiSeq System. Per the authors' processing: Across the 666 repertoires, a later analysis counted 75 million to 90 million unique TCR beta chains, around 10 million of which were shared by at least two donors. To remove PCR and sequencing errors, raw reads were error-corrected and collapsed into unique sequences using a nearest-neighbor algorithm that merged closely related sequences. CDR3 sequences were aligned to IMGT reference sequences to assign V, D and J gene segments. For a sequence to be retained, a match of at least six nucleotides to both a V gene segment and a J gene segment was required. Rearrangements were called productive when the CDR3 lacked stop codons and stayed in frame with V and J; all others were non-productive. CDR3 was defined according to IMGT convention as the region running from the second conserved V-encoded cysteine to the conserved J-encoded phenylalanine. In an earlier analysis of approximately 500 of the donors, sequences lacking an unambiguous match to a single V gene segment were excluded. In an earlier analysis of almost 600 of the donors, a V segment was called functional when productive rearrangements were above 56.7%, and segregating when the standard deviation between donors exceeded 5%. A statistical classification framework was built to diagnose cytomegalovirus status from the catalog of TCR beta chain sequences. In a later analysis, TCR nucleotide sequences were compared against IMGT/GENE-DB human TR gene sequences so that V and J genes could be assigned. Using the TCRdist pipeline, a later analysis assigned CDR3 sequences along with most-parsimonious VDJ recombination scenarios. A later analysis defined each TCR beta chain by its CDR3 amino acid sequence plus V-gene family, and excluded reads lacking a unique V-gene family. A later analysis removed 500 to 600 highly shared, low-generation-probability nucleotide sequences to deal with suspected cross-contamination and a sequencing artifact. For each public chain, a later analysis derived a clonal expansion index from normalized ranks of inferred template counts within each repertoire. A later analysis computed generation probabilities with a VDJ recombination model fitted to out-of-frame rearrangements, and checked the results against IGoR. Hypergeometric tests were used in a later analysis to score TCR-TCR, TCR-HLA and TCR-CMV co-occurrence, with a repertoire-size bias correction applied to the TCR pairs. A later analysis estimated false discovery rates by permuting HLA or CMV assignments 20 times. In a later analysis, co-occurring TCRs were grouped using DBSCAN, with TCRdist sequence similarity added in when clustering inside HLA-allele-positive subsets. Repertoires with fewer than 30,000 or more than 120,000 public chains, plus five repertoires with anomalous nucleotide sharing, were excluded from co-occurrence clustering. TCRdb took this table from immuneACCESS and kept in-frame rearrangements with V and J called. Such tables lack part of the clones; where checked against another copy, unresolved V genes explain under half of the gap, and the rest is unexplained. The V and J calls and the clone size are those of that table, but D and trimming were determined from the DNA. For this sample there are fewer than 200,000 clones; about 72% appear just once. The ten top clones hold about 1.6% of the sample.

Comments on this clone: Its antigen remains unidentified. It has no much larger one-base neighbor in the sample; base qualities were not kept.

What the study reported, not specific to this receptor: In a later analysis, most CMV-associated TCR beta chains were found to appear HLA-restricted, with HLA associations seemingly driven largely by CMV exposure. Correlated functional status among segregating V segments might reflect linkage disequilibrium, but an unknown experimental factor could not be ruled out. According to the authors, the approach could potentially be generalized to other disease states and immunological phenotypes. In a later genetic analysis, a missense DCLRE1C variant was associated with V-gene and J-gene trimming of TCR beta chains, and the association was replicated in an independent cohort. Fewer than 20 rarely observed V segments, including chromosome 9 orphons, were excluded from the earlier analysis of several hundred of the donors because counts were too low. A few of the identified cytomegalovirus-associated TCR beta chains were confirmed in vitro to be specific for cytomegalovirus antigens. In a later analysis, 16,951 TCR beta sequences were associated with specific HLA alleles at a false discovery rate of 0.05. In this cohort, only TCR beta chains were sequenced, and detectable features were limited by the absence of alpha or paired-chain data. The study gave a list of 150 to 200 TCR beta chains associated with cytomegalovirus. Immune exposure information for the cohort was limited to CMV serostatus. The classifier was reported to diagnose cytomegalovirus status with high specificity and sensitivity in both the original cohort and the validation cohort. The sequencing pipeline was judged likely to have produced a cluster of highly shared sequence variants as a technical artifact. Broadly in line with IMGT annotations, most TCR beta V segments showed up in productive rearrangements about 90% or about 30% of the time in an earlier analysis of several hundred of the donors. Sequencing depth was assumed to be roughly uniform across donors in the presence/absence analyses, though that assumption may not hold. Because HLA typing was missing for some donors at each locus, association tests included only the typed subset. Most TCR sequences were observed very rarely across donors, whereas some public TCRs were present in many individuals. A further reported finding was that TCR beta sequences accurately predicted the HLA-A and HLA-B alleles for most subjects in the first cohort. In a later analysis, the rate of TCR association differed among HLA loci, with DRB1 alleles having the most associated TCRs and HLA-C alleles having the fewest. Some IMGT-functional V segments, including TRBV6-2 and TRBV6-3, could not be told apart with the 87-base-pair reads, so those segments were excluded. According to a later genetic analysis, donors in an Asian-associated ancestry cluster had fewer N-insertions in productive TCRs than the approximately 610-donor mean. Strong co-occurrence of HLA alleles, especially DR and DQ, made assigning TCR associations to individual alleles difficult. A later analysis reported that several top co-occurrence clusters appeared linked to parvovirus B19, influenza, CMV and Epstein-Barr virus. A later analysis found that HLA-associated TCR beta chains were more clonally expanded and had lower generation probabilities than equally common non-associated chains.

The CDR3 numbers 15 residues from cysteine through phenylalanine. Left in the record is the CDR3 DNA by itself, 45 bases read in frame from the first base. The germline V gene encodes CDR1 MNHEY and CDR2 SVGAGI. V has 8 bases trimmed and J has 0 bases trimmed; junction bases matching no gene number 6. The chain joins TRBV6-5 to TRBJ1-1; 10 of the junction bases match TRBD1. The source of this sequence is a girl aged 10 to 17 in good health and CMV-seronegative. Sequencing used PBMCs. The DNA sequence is TGTGCCAGCTCAAGGACAGGGGGGATGAACACTGAAGCTTTCTTT. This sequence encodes CASSRTGGMNTEAFF.